What follows are 20 T cell receptor beta chains derived from one specimen sequenced in a study of T-cell memory formation after mild COVID-19. MiXCR was run by TCRdb on the 5' RACE reads, yielding one entry per CDR3 protein. The sample has more than 350,000 distinct CDR3 sequences, 20% to 25% seen once. Material: PBMCs or a T cell subset sorted from them (not recorded which). These receptors were taken from an adult woman who had mild COVID-19 (a few samples of this study predate the infection). Cell type and time point are not known.

This clonotype was counted between two and nine times. The chain combines TRBV5-1 with TRBJ1-1, with D perhaps matching TRBD1 (6 bases). V lost 1 base to trimming and J lost 7 bases, with 14 bases between them. This CDR3 has 14 amino acids. CDR1 SGHRS and CDR2 YFSETQ come from the germline V gene. CDR3 sequence (DNA): TGCGCCAGCAGCTTGTCCCCTCCGACAGGTGAAGCTTTCTTT. It encodes CASSLSPPTGEAFF.

This clonotype was counted ten times or more. The chain has TRBV12-3 or TRBV12-4 and TRBJ2-3; TRBD1 is a possible D gene (6 bases). Trimming stripped 6 bases from V and 3 bases from J, with 10 bases between. This CDR3 has 13 residues. The CDR3 DNA is TGTGCCAGCAGCAGGACAGTAACAGATACGCAGTATTTT. As protein: CASSRTVTDTQYF.

This clonotype occurred a few times. Written as DNA, the CDR3 is TGTGCCAGCAGCCCCCCAGCGGGAGTCGATGAGCAGTTCTTC. Encoded protein: CASSPPAGVDEQFF. The genes are TRBV7-9 and TRBJ2-1, with 8 bases fitting TRBD2. This CDR3 is 14 amino acids long. With V trimmed by 5 bases and J by 8 bases, 8 bases remained unmatched. Per the germline V gene, CDR1 is SEHNR and CDR2 is FQNEAQ (reference sequence). Supplemented by reference TRBV7-9 and TRBJ2-1, the full variable domain reads DTGVSQNPRHKITKRGQNVTFRCDPISEHNRLYWYRQTLGQGPEFLTYFQNEAQLEKSRLLSDRFSAERPKGSFSTLEIQRTEQGDSAMYLCASSPPAGVDEQFFGPGTRLTVL.

This clonotype was observed a handful of times. CDR3 residues: CANTRGAATEAFF. The DNA of the CDR3 is TGTGCCAACACGAGAGGGGCTGCCACTGAAGCTTTCTTT. This sequence joins TRBV7-9 and TRBJ1-1, with D maybe TRBD1 (5 bases). This CDR3 region has 13 residues. The germline CDR1 and CDR2 sequences are SEHNR and FQNEAQ (reference sequence). V was shortened by 10 bases and J by 4 bases, with 16 bases between the two germline ends.

This chain links TRBV7-9 with TRBJ2-5; D is uncertain. V lost 5 bases, J lost 7 bases, and 17 bases lay in between. The CDR3 has 14 amino acids. The germline gives CDR1 SEHNR, CDR2 FQNEAQ (reference sequence). The DNA of the CDR3 is TGTGCCAGCAGCGTAGAGACATACCGTCTGACCCAGTACTTC. It yields the protein CASSVETYRLTQYF.

This clonotype showed up just a few times. The V call is TRBV20-1, the J call TRBJ2-3, with 7 bases that match TRBD2. With 0 bases clipped from V and 2 bases from J, the junction kept 5 bases outside the gene matches. The CDR3 is 15 residues long. Looked up from germline, CDR1 is DFQATT and CDR2 is SNEGSKA (reference sequence). In nucleotides, the CDR3 is TGCAGTGCTAGAGATCCGGGGGGTAACACAGATACGCAGTATTTT. Its protein product is CSARDPGGNTDTQYF.

The chain is built from TRBV15 and TRBJ2-5, with D possibly matching TRBD1 (6 bases). Trimming shortened V by 1 base and J by 3 bases, and 9 bases separated the two germline ends. The CDR3 runs 14 residues. Looked up from germline, CDR1 is LNHNV and CDR2 is YYDKDF (reference sequence). DNA for the CDR3: TGTGCCACCAGCAGAGTTACAGGGAAAGAGACCCAGTACTTC. Protein sequence: CATSRVTGKETQYF.

V is TRBV7-8 and J is TRBJ1-2; D not resolved. With 8 bases removed from V and 4 bases from J, the gap between germline ends came to 17 bases. This CDR3 region has 14 residues. Germline CDR1 reads SGHVS; CDR2 reads FQNEAQ. DNA of the CDR3: TGTGCCAGCTGCCGCGAGCTCGGTGGCTATGGCTACACCTTC. This sequence encodes CASCRELGGYGYTF.

The table lists this clonotype with a few counts. The V and J genes are TRBV7-9 and TRBJ1-5; D ambiguous. V was pared by 2 bases and J by 4 bases, with 9 bases between. This CDR3 has 14 residues. Germline V gives CDR1 SEHNR, CDR2 FQNEAQ (reference sequence). CDR3 protein: CASSLSNSNQPQHF. The CDR3 DNA sequence: TGTGCCAGCAGCTTATCGAACAGTAATCAGCCCCAGCATTTT.

This clonotype was detected a few times. V and J are TRBV7-2 and TRBJ2-6; maybe TRBD1 (5 bases). The germline V gene encodes CDR1 SGHTA and CDR2 FQGNSA. V was cut by 5 bases and J by 0 bases, with 17 bases left in between. CDR3 length equals 18 residues. CDR3 nucleotide sequence: TGTGCCAGCAGCCTTAACAGGCCTAAAAACTCTGGGGCCAACGTCCTGACTTTC. Translation gives CASSLNRPKNSGANVLTF.

This rearrangement joins TRBV12-3 or TRBV12-4 to TRBJ2-3; TRBD2 matches 9 bases. The V and J ends lost 3 bases and 1 base, in that order; junction bases with no gene match: 14. The CDR3 spans 19 residues. The CDR3 loop is CASSFRLGGTSFGTDTQYF. CDR3 nucleotide sequence: TGTGCCAGCAGTTTTCGTTTAGGGGGGACTAGCTTTGGCACAGATACGCAGTATTTT.

This chain joins TRBV6-2 or TRBV6-3 and TRBJ2-2, with 10 bases fitting TRBD1. Germline-derived CDR1 and CDR2 are MNHEY and SVGEGT. Trimming cost V 0 bases and J 1 base; bases outside gene matches: 5. CDR3 length: 18 residues. CDR3: CASSYSDRGSRNTGELFF. The CDR3, as DNA: TGTGCCAGCAGTTACTCGGACAGGGGGAGTAGGAACACCGGGGAGCTGTTTTTT.

This clonotype was counted only a few times. The gene calls are TRBV9 and TRBJ2-2; 7 nucleotides line up with TRBD2. Germline V gene lookup returns CDR1 SGDLS and CDR2 YYNGEE. The CDR3 extends over 12 amino acids. With V trimmed by 7 bases and J by 6 bases, 3 bases remained unmatched. CDR3 sequence reads: CASGRAAGELFF. The CDR3 DNA follows: TGTGCCAGCGGGAGGGCCGCCGGGGAGCTGTTTTTT.

This chain uses TRBV5-1 with TRBJ2-5, with 10 positions matching TRBD1. Germline V CDR1 and CDR2: SGHRS, YFSETQ. CDR3 length equals 14 residues. V dropped 4 bases and J dropped 5; count of bases not matched to a gene: 5. The CDR3 bases are TGCGCCAGCAGCAACGGACAGGGGGATGAGACCCAGTACTTC. It yields the protein CASSNGQGDETQYF.

This chain connects TRBV19 to TRBJ2-7, with 7 bases that match TRBD1. The CDR3 runs 14 residues. Per germline, CDR1 LNHDA and CDR2 SQIVND (reference sequence). J was trimmed by 3 bases and V by 1 base; bases with no gene match: 3. The chain's CDR3 is CASSIATGSYEQYF. CDR3 bases: TGTGCCAGTAGTATAGCGACAGGGAGCTACGAGCAGTACTTC.

This clonotype was counted only a few times. CDR3 in amino acids: CASSTGTPSYNEQFF. The CDR3 region has the DNA TGTGCCAGCAGCACCGGGACTCCCTCCTACAATGAGCAGTTCTTC. The chain links TRBV12-3 or TRBV12-4 to TRBJ2-1; TRBD2 is a possible D gene (6 bases). The V and J ends lost 6 bases and 0 bases respectively, with 12 bases between them. The CDR3 length is 15 residues.

This chain connects TRBV29-1 to TRBJ2-1, with D uncertain. In germline, CDR1 is SQVTM, CDR2 ANQGSEA. Trimming cost V 6 bases and J 0 bases, with 9 bases left between them. The CDR3 is 13 residues long. This CDR3 is CSVWWGSYNEQFF. CDR3 nucleotides: TGCAGCGTCTGGTGGGGCTCCTACAATGAGCAGTTCTTC.

This clonotype was counted ten times or more. J is TRBJ2-6 and V is TRBV5-1, with D possibly being TRBD1 (6 bases). V was clipped by 4 bases and J by 4 bases, with 12 bases between them. Germline loops: CDR1 SGHRS, CDR2 YFSETQ. The CDR3 extends over 15 amino acids. The CDR3 loop reads CASSVQGRGANVLTF. For the CDR3, the DNA is TGCGCCAGCAGCGTTCAGGGGAGAGGGGCCAACGTCCTGACTTTC.

In its sample, this clonotype was seen a few times. The chain has TRBV27 and TRBJ2-3; TRBD2 might be the D (5 bases). The CDR3 sequence is 15 residues long. Trimming cost V 2 bases and J 2 bases, with 11 bases left between them. Per the germline V gene, CDR1 is MNHEY and CDR2 is SMNVEV (reference sequence). The chain's CDR3 is CASSLDGLVTDTQYF. In nucleotides, the CDR3 is TGTGCCAGCAGTTTAGATGGACTCGTCACAGATACGCAGTATTTT.

The J gene is TRBJ1-1, the V gene TRBV12-3 or TRBV12-4, with TRBD1 identical over 8 bases. The CDR3 is made up of 17 amino acids. V lost 5 bases and J lost 0; bases outside the gene matches: 11. For the CDR3, the DNA is TGTGCCAGCAGTCTCGGACAGGGTGGGATGGTGAACACTGAAGCTTTCTTT. Translated, it gives CASSLGQGGMVNTEAFF.